This T cell receptor beta chain was obtained from a study of T cell changes during pregnancy in multiple sclerosis. Repertoires were generated with immunoSEQ multiplex PCR, while TCRdb's copy carries only in-frame clones and drops some. The sample lists about 34,000 clones, 70% to 90% occurring once. Germline assignment: CDR1 PRHDT and CDR2 FYEKMQ (reference sequence). Trimming took 4 bases from V and 3 from J, leaving 12 bases between them. The CDR3 sequence is 14 residues long. The sequencing here drew on CD8+ T cells from peripheral blood mononuclear cells, taken in the third trimester of pregnancy. The rearrangement joins TRBV13 to TRBJ2-5; tentatively, D is TRBD1 (6 bases). The TCR originated in a female donor with multiple sclerosis, enrolled in a pregnancy study. The CDR3 spells CASSSWDTEETQYF. The DNA of the CDR3 is TGTGCCAGCAGCTCCTGGGACACCGAAGAGACCCAGTACTTC.